These 6 T cell receptor beta chains originate from one sample sequenced in a study of metastatic and nonmetastatic thyroid tumors. All patients reached thyroid surgery having received no treatment beforehand. MiXCR was used by TCRdb to re-call the PCR reads. The sample has 15,000 to 20,000 clones, approximately 28% seen once. The sample taken for sequencing was tumor tissue. Every receptor here comes from a female donor with papillary thyroid cancer or a benign thyroid nodule (not recorded which). Some clones in this sample may be carry-over from other donors' samples.

This sequence joins TRBV3-1 and TRBJ1-5; D is ambiguous. Germline CDR1 LGHDT, CDR2 YNNKEL (reference sequence). Trimming removed 0 bases at V and 4 bases at J, with 4 bases between. The CDR3 spans 13 residues. DNA of the CDR3: TGTGCCAGCAGCCAAGAAGTAAATCAGCCCCAGCATTTT. Translating gives CASSQEVNQPQHF.

Comment on this clone: Other DNA sequences in the same sample also yield this CDR3. The CDR3 is CSAASGRVTGELFF. The DNA for the CDR3 is TGCAGCGCCGCTAGCGGGAGGGTAACCGGGGAGCTGTTTTTT. This rearrangement joins TRBV20-1 to TRBJ2-2; 12 nucleotides line up with TRBD2. Germline CDR1 is DFQATT and CDR2 is SNEGSKA (reference sequence). The length of the CDR3 is 14 residues.

This clone is termed medium-sized. This chain links TRBV7-2 with TRBJ2-1; 7 bases align to TRBD2. Germline V gives CDR1 SGHTA, CDR2 FQGNSA. Unmatched junction bases numbered 3, after V lost 4 bases and J lost 9 bases. This CDR3 contains 12 residues. In DNA, the CDR3 is TGTGCCAGCAGCTGGGGGGGGTCTGAGCAGTTCTTC. Residues: CASSWGGSEQFF.

This clone was counted ten times or more. The chain combines TRBV4-3 with TRBJ2-2, with 11 bases matching TRBD2. The CDR3 sequence is 16 residues long. V trimming: 1 base; J trimming: 5 bases; junction bases outside the gene matches: 3. The germline gives CDR1 LGHNA, CDR2 YSLEER. CDR3 sequence (DNA): TGCGCCAGCAGCCAAGTTTGGACTAGCGGGACCGGGGAGCTGTTTTTT. This gives the protein CASSQVWTSGTGELFF.

The chain recombines TRBV28 with TRBJ2-7; 7 bases match TRBD2. Germline V lookup: CDR1 MDHEN, CDR2 SYDVKM. This CDR3 region has 13 residues. V lost 6 bases to trimming and J lost 2 bases; unmatched junction nucleotides: 4. CDR3 in amino acids: CASSQRDAYEQYF. The DNA of the CDR3 is TGTGCCAGCAGCCAGCGGGACGCCTACGAGCAGTACTTC.

This clone was seen repeatedly, ten times or more. The rearrangement uses TRBV20-1 and TRBJ1-4, with unresolved D. The V gene lost 1 base and the J gene lost 7 bases, with 10 bases spanning the gap. The CDR3 contains 13 residues. Per the germline V gene, CDR1 is DFQATT and CDR2 is SNEGSKA (reference sequence). This CDR3 reads CSARGGISEKLFF. The CDR3 DNA follows: TGCAGTGCTAGAGGGGGAATTAGTGAAAAACTGTTTTTT.